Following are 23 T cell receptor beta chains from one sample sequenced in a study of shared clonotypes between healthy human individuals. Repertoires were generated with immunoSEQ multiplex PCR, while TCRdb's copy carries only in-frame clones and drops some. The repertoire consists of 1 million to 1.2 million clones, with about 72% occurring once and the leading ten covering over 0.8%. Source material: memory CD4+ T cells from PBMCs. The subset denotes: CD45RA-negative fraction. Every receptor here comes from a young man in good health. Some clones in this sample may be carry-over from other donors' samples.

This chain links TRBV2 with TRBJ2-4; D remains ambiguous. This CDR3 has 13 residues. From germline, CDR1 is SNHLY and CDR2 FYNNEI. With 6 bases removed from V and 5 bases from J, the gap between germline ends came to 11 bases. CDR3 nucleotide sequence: TGTGCCAGCAGATCCGGCAGACAAAACATTCAGTACTTC. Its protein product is CASRSGRQNIQYF. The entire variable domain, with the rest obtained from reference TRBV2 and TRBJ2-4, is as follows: EPEVTQTPSHQVTQMGQEVILRCVPISNHLYFYWYRQILGQKVEFLVSFYNNEISEKSEIFDDQFSVERPDGSNFTLKIRSTKLEDSAMYFCASRSGRQNIQYFGAGTRLSVL.

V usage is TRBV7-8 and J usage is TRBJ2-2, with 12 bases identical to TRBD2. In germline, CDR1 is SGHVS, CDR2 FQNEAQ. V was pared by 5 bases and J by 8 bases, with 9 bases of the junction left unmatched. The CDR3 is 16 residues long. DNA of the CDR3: TGTGCCAGCAGCCACCAACTAGCGGGAGGTGGGGGGGAGCTGTTTTTT. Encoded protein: CASSHQLAGGGGELFF.

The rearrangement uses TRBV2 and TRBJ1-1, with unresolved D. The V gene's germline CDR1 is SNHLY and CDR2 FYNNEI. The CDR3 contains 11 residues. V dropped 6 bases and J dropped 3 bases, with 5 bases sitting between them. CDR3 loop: CASSTYTEAFF. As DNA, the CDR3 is TGTGCCAGCAGCACTTACACTGAAGCTTTCTTT.

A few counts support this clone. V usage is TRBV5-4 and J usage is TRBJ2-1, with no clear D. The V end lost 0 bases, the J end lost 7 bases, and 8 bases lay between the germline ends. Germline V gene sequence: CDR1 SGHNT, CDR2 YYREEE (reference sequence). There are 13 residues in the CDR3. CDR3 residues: CASSLVAINEQFF. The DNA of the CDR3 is TGTGCCAGCAGCTTGGTCGCGATTAATGAGCAGTTCTTC. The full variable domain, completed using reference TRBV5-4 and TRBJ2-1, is ETGVTQSPTHLIKTRGQQVTLRCSSQSGHNTVSWYQQALGQGPQFIFQYYREEENGRGNFPPRFSGLQFPNYSSELNVNALELDDSALYLCASSLVAINEQFFGPGTRLTVL.

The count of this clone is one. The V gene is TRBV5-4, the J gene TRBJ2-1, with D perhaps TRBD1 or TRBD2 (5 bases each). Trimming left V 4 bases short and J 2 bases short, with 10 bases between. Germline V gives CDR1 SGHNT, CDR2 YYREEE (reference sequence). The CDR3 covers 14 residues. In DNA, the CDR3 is TGTGCCAGCAGCGCCGGGACGGCCTACAATGAGCAGTTCTTC. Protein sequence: CASSAGTAYNEQFF. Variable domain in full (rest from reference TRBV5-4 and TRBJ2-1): ETGVTQSPTHLIKTRGQQVTLRCSSQSGHNTVSWYQQALGQGPQFIFQYYREEENGRGNFPPRFSGLQFPNYSSELNVNALELDDSALYLCASSAGTAYNEQFFGPGTRLTVL.

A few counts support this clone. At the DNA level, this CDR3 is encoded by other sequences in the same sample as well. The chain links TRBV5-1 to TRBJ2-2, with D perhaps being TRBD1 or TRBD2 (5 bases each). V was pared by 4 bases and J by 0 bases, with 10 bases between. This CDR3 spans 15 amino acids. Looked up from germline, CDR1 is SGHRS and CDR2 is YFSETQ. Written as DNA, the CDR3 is TGCGCCAGCAGCCCGGGGCAACCGAACACCGGGGAGCTGTTTTTT. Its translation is CASSPGQPNTGELFF.

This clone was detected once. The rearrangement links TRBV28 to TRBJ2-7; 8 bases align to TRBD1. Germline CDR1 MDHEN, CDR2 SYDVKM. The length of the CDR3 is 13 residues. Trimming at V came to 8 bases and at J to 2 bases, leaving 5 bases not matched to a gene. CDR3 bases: TGTGCCAGCCGGGACAGGAACGCCTACGAGCAGTACTTC. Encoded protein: CASRDRNAYEQYF.

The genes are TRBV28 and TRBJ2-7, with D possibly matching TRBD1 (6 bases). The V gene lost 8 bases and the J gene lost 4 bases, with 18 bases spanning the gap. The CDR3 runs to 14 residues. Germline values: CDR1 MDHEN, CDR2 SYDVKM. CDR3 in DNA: TGTGCCAGCCAATGGATCACAGGGTCTTACGAGCAGTACTTC. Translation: CASQWITGSYEQYF. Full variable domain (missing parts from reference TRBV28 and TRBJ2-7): DVKVTQSSRYLVKRTGEKVFLECVQDMDHENMFWYRQDPGLGLRLIYFSYDVKMKEKGDIPEGYSVSREKKERFSLILESASTNQTSMYLCASQWITGSYEQYFGPGTRLTVT.

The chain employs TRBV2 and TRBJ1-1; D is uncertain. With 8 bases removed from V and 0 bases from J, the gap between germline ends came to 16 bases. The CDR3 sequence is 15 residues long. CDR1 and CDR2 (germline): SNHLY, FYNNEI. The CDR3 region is CASVVEGLVNTEAFF. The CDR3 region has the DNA TGTGCCAGCGTAGTGGAGGGTCTCGTGAACACTGAAGCTTTCTTT. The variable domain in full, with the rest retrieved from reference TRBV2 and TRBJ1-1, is EPEVTQTPSHQVTQMGQEVILRCVPISNHLYFYWYRQILGQKVEFLVSFYNNEISEKSEIFDDQFSVERPDGSNFTLKIRSTKLEDSAMYFCASVVEGLVNTEAFFGQGTRLTVV.

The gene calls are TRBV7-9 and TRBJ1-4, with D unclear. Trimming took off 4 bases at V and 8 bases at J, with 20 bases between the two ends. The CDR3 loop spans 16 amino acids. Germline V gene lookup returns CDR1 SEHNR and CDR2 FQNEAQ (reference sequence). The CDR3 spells CASSSRRAEDTEKLFF. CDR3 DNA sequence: TGTGCCAGCAGCTCCAGACGGGCAGAAGATACGGAAAAACTGTTTTTT. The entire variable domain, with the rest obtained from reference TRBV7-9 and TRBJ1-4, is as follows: DTGVSQNPRHKITKRGQNVTFRCDPISEHNRLYWYRQTLGQGPEFLTYFQNEAQLEKSRLLSDRFSAERPKGSFSTLEIQRTEQGDSAMYLCASSSRRAEDTEKLFFGSGTQLSVL.

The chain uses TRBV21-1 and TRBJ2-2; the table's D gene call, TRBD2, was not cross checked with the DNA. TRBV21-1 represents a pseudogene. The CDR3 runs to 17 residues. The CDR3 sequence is CASSKELAGGPSGELFF. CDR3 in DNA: TGTGCCAGCAGCAAAGAGTTAGCGGGAGGGCCCTCCGGGGAGCTGTTTTTT.

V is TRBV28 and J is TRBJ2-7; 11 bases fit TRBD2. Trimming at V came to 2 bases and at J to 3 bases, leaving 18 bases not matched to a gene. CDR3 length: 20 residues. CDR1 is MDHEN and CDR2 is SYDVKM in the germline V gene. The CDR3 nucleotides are TGTGCCAGCAGTTTACCAGACAGGGCTTGGGGACTAGCGGTGAGCTACGAGCAGTACTTC. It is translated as CASSLPDRAWGLAVSYEQYF.

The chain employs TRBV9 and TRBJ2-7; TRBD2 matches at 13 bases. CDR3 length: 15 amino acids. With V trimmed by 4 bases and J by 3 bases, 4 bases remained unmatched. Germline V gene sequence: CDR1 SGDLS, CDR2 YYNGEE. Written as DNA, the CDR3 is TGTGCCAGCAGCCGACTAGCGGGAGGTAACTACGAGCAGTACTTC. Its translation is CASSRLAGGNYEQYF.

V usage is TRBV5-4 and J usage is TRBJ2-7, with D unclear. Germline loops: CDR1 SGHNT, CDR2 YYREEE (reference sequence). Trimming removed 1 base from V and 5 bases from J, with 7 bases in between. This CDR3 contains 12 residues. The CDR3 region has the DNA TGTGCCAGCAGCTTGCGTCCCCACGAGCAGTACTTC. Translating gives CASSLRPHEQYF.

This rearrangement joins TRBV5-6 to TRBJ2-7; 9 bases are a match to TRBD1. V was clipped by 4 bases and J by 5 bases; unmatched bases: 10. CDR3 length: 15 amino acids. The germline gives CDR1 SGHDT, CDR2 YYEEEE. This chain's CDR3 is CASSRIGTGSHEQYF. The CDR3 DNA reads TGTGCCAGCAGCCGCATAGGGACAGGGTCCCACGAGCAGTACTTC.

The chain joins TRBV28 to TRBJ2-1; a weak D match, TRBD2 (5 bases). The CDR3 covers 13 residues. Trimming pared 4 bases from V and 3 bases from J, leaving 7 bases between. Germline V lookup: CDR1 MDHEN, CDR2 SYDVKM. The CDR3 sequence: CASSSGLYNEQFF. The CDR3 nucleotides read TGTGCCAGCAGTTCCGGACTCTACAATGAGCAGTTCTTC.

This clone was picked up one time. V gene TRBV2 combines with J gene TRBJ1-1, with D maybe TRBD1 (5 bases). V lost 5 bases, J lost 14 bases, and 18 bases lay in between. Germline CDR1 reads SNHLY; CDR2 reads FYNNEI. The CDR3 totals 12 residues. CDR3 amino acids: CASSNQGGGGFF. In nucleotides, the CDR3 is TGTGCCAGCAGTAACCAGGGTGGCGGGGGGTTCTTT.

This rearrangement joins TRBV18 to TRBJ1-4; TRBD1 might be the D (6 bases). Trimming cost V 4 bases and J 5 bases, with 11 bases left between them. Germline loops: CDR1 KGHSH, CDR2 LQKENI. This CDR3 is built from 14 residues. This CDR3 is CASSRGQGNEKLFF. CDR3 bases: TGTGCCAGCTCACGGGGGCAGGGGAATGAAAAACTGTTTTTT.

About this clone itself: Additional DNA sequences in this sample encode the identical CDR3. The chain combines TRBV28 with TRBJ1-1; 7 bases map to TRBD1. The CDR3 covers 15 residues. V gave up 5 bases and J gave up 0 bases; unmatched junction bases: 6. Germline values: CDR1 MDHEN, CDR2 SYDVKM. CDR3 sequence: CASSLPGQMNTEAFF. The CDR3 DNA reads TGTGCCAGCAGTCTCCCGGGACAGATGAACACTGAAGCTTTCTTT.

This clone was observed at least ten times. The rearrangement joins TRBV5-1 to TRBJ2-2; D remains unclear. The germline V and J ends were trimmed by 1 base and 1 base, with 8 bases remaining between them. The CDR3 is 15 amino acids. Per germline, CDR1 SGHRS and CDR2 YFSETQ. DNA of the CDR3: TGCGCCAGCAGCTTGCAACAGCTGAACACCGGGGAGCTGTTTTTT. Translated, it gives CASSLQQLNTGELFF.

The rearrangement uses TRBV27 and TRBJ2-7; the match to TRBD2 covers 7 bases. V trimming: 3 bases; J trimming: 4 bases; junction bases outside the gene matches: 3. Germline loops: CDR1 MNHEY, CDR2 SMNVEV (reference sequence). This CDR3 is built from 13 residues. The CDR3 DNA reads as TGTGCCAGCAGTTTCGTGGGAGGGTACGAGCAGTACTTC. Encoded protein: CASSFVGGYEQYF.

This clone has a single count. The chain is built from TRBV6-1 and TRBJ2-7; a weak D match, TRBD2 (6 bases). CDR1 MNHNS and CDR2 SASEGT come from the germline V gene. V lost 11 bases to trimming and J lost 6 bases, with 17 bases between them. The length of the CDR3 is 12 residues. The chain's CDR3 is CAARGDGGEQYF. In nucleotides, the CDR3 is TGTGCCGCAAGAGGGGACGGGGGCGAGCAGTACTTC.

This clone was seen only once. For the CDR3, the DNA is TGTGCCAGCAGTGGGCGAGGGGTTGTCACTGAAGCTTTCTTT. Protein: CASSGRGVVTEAFF. The V and J genes are TRBV6-1 and TRBJ1-1; maybe TRBD1 (5 bases). CDR3 length: 14 amino acids. Germline V lookup: CDR1 MNHNS, CDR2 SASEGT. V was pared by 4 bases and J by 4 bases, with 13 bases between.